The clone carrying this T cell receptor (beta chain) was found once. The target antigen is unknown. This entry belongs to a study of OX40 agonist ivuxolimab in advanced cancers. For the study at large: Patients received the agonistic anti-OX40 (CD134) antibody ivuxolimab. Notes on the study in general: A proportion of nonresponders additionally exhibited low normalized T-cell clonal expansion.

The CDR3 contains 14 residues. V was pared by 5 bases and J by 2 bases, with 13 bases between. Germline lookup yields CDR1 LNHDA and CDR2 SQIVND (reference sequence). Here immunoSEQ multiplex PCR was the method, and the copy in TCRdb shows in-frame clones only, minus some. The table includes roughly 90,000 clones, around 88% detected once. The chain employs TRBV19 and TRBJ2-7; D is possibly TRBD1 or TRBD2 (5 bases each). This TCR was recovered from an adult with an advanced solid tumor such as melanoma, head and neck, liver or kidney cancer. Sequencing used CD4+ or CD8+ T cells sorted from blood, obtained in a trial of the OX40 agonist ivuxolimab. The CDR3 here is CASSSGRDTYEQYF. As DNA, the CDR3 is TGTGCCAGTAGTTCGGGACGGGATACCTACGAGCAGTACTTC.